Below are 30 T cell receptor beta chains sequenced from a single sample in a study of cytomegalovirus exposure and HLA in healthy donors. Use of 60 Vbeta and 13 Jbeta primers characterized the PCR. The repertoire was sequenced with immunoSEQ multiplex PCR; TCRdb's copy has only in-frame clones and lacks some. The repertoire holds approximately 110,000 clones, with more than 70% as singletons. Sequencing was carried out using PBMCs. Receptors originate from a man aged 45-60 years in good health and CMV-seronegative.

V is TRBV7-2 and J is TRBJ2-3, with a weak D call TRBD2 (5 bases). Trimming shortened V by 5 bases and J by 2 bases, and 5 bases separated the two germline ends. The CDR3 runs 12 residues. CDR1 and CDR2 from the germline V gene are SGHTA and FQGNSA. CDR3 DNA: TGTGCCAGCAGCCGGGACACAGATACGCAGTATTTT. As protein: CASSRDTDTQYF.

The rearrangement uses TRBV7-2 and TRBJ2-1, with 8 bases lining up with TRBD2. Germline lookup yields CDR1 SGHTA and CDR2 FQGNSA. Trimming at V came to 5 bases and at J to 0 bases, leaving 15 bases not matched to a gene. There are 19 residues in the CDR3. CDR3 in DNA: TGTGCCAGCAGCCGAATACCTAGCCAGCGGGGGTTCTCCTACAATGAGCAGTTCTTC. Its translation is CASSRIPSQRGFSYNEQFF.

The J gene is TRBJ1-1, the V gene TRBV19; D might be TRBD1 (6 bases). The V and J ends lost 4 bases and 4 bases respectively, with 13 bases between them. Germline V gene lookup returns CDR1 LNHDA and CDR2 SQIVND (reference sequence). CDR3 size: 14 residues. The CDR3 nucleotides are TGTGCCAGTAGTAGGGGGGGCGCCCTCACTGAAGCTTTCTTT. Translation gives CASSRGGALTEAFF.

In this sample, this clone turned up once. The J gene is TRBJ1-5, the V gene TRBV6-5; 9 nucleotides match TRBD1. Germline values: CDR1 MNHEY, CDR2 SVGAGI. The CDR3 totals 15 residues. Trimming removed 6 bases from V and 2 bases from J; junction bases left unmatched: 5. The CDR3 bases are TGTGCCAGCAGCCCGGACAGGGGAGGCAATCAGCCCCAGCATTTT. As protein: CASSPDRGGNQPQHF.

The chain couples TRBV7-2 to TRBJ2-2; TRBD2 matches 7 bases. CDR1 and CDR2 from the germline V gene are SGHTA and FQGNSA. J gave up 7 bases and V 1 base, and 6 bases lay outside the gene matches. The CDR3 spans 15 residues. CDR3 region: CASSLGGGLGGELFF. The CDR3 nucleotides are TGTGCCAGCAGCTTAGGGGGAGGGTTGGGCGGGGAGCTGTTTTTT.

This clone was counted only a few times. The chain employs TRBV7-2 and TRBJ1-3; no clear D gene. CDR3 length: 15 amino acids. The germline V gene encodes CDR1 SGHTA and CDR2 FQGNSA. V was cut by 5 bases and J by 0 bases, with 11 bases left in between. The CDR3, as DNA: TGTGCCAGCAGCCCGCTAGGCCGCTCTGGAAACACCATATATTTT. Its protein is CASSPLGRSGNTIYF.

V gene TRBV6-6 combines with J gene TRBJ2-7; 13 bases line up with TRBD2. The trim removed 6 bases at V and 5 bases at J, leaving 10 bases unmatched. The germline V gene encodes CDR1 MNHNY and CDR2 SVGAGI (reference sequence). There are 16 residues in the CDR3. Written as DNA, the CDR3 is TGTGCCAGCAGCCGAACTAGCGGGAGGGCCCCCCACGAGCAGTACTTC. Its protein product is CASSRTSGRAPHEQYF.

This clone came up a few times. This chain connects TRBV29-1 to TRBJ2-5; D is perhaps TRBD1 (5 bases). The CDR3 has 12 residues. The V gene lost 4 bases and the J gene lost 4 bases, with 10 bases spanning the gap. Germline lookup yields CDR1 SQVTM and CDR2 ANQGSEA. In nucleotides, the CDR3 is TGCAGCGTTGTTCCGCAGGGAGAGACCCAGTACTTC. Translating it yields CSVVPQGETQYF.

The chain recombines TRBV5-6 with TRBJ2-3; 9 bases line up with TRBD2. CDR1 and CDR2 from the germline V gene are SGHDT and YYEEEE. This CDR3 has 15 residues. The V and J ends lost 2 bases and 6 bases, in that order; junction bases with no gene match: 7. CDR3 bases: TGTGCCAGCAGCTTTCTAGCGGGGTCCCGGGATACGCAGTATTTT. Encoded protein: CASSFLAGSRDTQYF.

CDR3 coding DNA: TGTGCCAGCAGCTTACAAGCGGGTCGGAACACCGGGGAGCTGTTTTTT. Amino acids: CASSLQAGRNTGELFF. The chain uses TRBV11-2 and TRBJ2-2, with D maybe TRBD2 (6 bases). Germline-derived CDR1 and CDR2 are SGHAT and FQNNGV. V was trimmed by 2 bases and J by 1 base, leaving 11 bases between them. The CDR3 has 16 residues.

The chain couples TRBV30 to TRBJ2-4; no firm D call. Per the germline V gene, CDR1 is GTSNPN and CDR2 is SVGIG (reference sequence). The CDR3 loop spans 12 amino acids. V was shortened by 0 bases and J by 4 bases, with 4 bases between the two germline ends. CDR3 nucleotides: TGTGCCTGGAGTGTTCGGAAAAACATTCAGTACTTC. Protein sequence: CAWSVRKNIQYF. The full variable domain, with the rest looked up from reference TRBV30 and TRBJ2-4, is SQTIHQWPATLVQPVGSPLSLECTVEGTSNPNLYWYRQAAGRGLQLLFYSVGIGQISSEVPQNLSASRPQDRQFILSSKKLLLSDSGFYLCAWSVRKNIQYFGAGTRLSVL.

This chain connects TRBV5-4 to TRBJ2-5, with TRBD1 matching over 10 bases. CDR1 is SGHNT and CDR2 is YYREEE in the germline V gene (reference sequence). The length of the CDR3 is 15 residues. V gave up 2 bases and J gave up 5 bases; unmatched junction bases: 6. The CDR3 DNA sequence: TGTGCCAGCAGCTTTGGCGGACAGGGGGGCGAGACCCAGTACTTC. It translates to CASSFGGQGGETQYF.

The rearrangement joins TRBV9 to TRBJ2-7; 8 bases match TRBD2. With V trimmed by 3 bases and J by 5 bases, 10 bases remained unmatched. This CDR3 has 15 residues. Germline CDR1 is SGDLS and CDR2 is YYNGEE. CDR3 sequence (DNA): TGTGCCAGCAGCGCCGTAGAGGCGGGGGGCCACGAGCAGTACTTC. It codes for CASSAVEAGGHEQYF.

DNA for the CDR3: TGTGCCAGCAGTTCGCAGGGGGCCGGCTCCTACGAGCAGTACTTC. Protein: CASSSQGAGSYEQYF. The V and J genes are TRBV6-6 and TRBJ2-7; the match to TRBD1 covers 8 bases. The CDR3 spans 15 residues. Unmatched junction bases numbered 5, after V lost 4 bases and J lost 0 bases. Germline V lookup: CDR1 MNHNY, CDR2 SVGAGI (reference sequence).

This chain uses TRBV6-1 with TRBJ1-1; unclear D gene. Between the trimmed V and J ends, which lost 2 bases and 4 bases, there was a span of 20 bases. The CDR3 loop spans 17 amino acids. Germline loops: CDR1 MNHNS, CDR2 SASEGT. This chain's CDR3 is CASSERGSGIGGTEAFF. The CDR3 coding sequence is TGTGCCAGCAGTGAACGAGGATCGGGAATTGGAGGCACTGAAGCTTTCTTT.

This chain links TRBV6-5 with TRBJ2-7; no reliable D call. The germline CDR1 and CDR2 sequences are MNHEY and SVGAGI. V shed 8 bases and J shed 7 bases, with 12 bases lying between them. The CDR3 runs 11 residues. CDR3 sequence (DNA): TGTGCCAGCGGTAGGAGCAAGGAGCAGTACTTC. Translated: CASGRSKEQYF.

J is TRBJ2-5 and V is TRBV7-9; TRBD2 matches 9 bases. This CDR3 is 16 amino acids long. Per the germline V gene, CDR1 is SEHNR and CDR2 is FQNEAQ (reference sequence). J gave up 3 bases and V 5 bases, and 10 bases lay outside the gene matches. In nucleotides, the CDR3 is TGTGCCAGCAGCGTACCACTAGCGGGTGTCGAAGAGACCCAGTACTTC. Protein: CASSVPLAGVEETQYF.

This chain uses TRBV28 with TRBJ2-5, with TRBD2 identical over 7 bases. The J segment lost 4 bases and the V segment lost 2 bases, leaving 7 bases of the junction unmatched. Germline V gene sequence: CDR1 MDHEN, CDR2 SYDVKM. This CDR3 is 15 amino acids long. CDR3 residues: CASSLDLGGVETQYF. CDR3 coding DNA: TGTGCCAGCAGTTTAGACCTGGGGGGGGTAGAGACCCAGTACTTC.

V and J are TRBV6-6 and TRBJ1-6; D remains ambiguous. The CDR3 totals 15 residues. Germline V lookup: CDR1 MNHNY, CDR2 SVGAGI (reference sequence). The V end lost 2 bases, the J end lost 4 bases, and 9 bases lay between the germline ends. The CDR3 nucleotides are TGTGCCAGCAGTTACGCACCCGAGTATAATTCACCCCTCCACTTT. This encodes CASSYAPEYNSPLHF.

The J gene is TRBJ2-6, the V gene TRBV6-1; unclear D gene. This CDR3 contains 14 residues. Germline lookup yields CDR1 MNHNS and CDR2 SASEGT. Trimming shortened V by 8 bases and J by 0 bases, and 8 bases separated the two germline ends. The CDR3 is CASRPVSGANVLTF. DNA for the CDR3: TGTGCCAGCCGCCCGGTCTCTGGGGCCAACGTCCTGACTTTC.

In this sample, this clone turned up a few times. This chain connects TRBV5-6 to TRBJ1-5, with 8 bases matching TRBD1. Germline CDR1 and CDR2: SGHDT and YYEEEE. This CDR3 contains 14 residues. V dropped 0 bases and J dropped 8; count of bases not matched to a gene: 4. Here the CDR3 reads CASSLGTGWEPQHF. The CDR3 DNA follows: TGTGCCAGCAGCTTGGGGACAGGGTGGGAGCCCCAGCATTTT. The variable domain in full, completed from reference TRBV5-6 and TRBJ1-5, reads DAGVTQSPTHLIKTRGQQVTLRCSPKSGHDTVSWYQQALGQGPQFIFQYYEEEERQRGNFPDRFSGHQFPNYSSELNVNALLLGDSALYLCASSLGTGWEPQHFGDGTRLSIL.

This chain joins TRBV4-3 and TRBJ2-4; a weak D match, TRBD1 (5 bases). This CDR3 spans 14 amino acids. Germline CDR1 LGHNA, CDR2 YSLEER. Trimming took 0 bases from V and 5 from J, leaving 8 bases between them. Here the CDR3 DNA reads TGCGCCAGCAGCCAAGAATTCAGGGAAAACATTCAGTACTTC. Its translation is CASSQEFRENIQYF.

This chain links TRBV4-3 with TRBJ2-7; possible D gene TRBD1, 6 bases. V lost 0 bases and J 0 bases, leaving 12 bases between the germline ends. CDR1 is LGHNA, CDR2 YSLEER, per germline. The CDR3 consists of 16 residues. CDR3 protein: CASSQEPTGSSYEQYF. The CDR3 DNA is TGCGCCAGCAGCCAAGAACCGACAGGAAGCTCCTACGAGCAGTACTTC.

Here the CDR3 DNA reads TGTGCCAGCAGCCAGAGGACAGGCCTGCTCTCTGGGGCCAACGTCCTGACTTTC. It codes for CASSQRTGLLSGANVLTF. This sequence joins TRBV4-2 and TRBJ2-6; 7 positions agree with TRBD1. CDR3 length equals 18 residues. Germline V lookup: CDR1 LGHNA, CDR2 YNFKEQ. J lost 0 bases, V lost 3 bases, and 8 bases had no gene match.

V and J are TRBV7-9 and TRBJ2-4; 7 bases are shared with TRBD1. This CDR3 is built from 16 residues. The V gene end was trimmed by 0 bases and the J gene end by 0 bases; junction bases not matched to a gene: 2. Germline CDR1 is SEHNR and CDR2 is FQNEAQ (reference sequence). In nucleotides, the CDR3 is TGTGCCAGCAGCTTAGCGGGACAGTTAGCCAAAAACATTCAGTACTTC. It translates to CASSLAGQLAKNIQYF.

This clone occurred once. The chain joins TRBV19 to TRBJ2-5, with 8 bases matching TRBD1. The V gene end was trimmed by 3 bases and the J gene end by 5 bases; junction bases not matched to a gene: 8. In germline, CDR1 is LNHDA, CDR2 SQIVND (reference sequence). The CDR3 totals 15 residues. The CDR3 nucleotides read TGTGCCAGTAGTATTCAGGGGGCCAGTCGGGAGACCCAGTACTTC. It yields the protein CASSIQGASRETQYF.

This CDR3 is CASSFLGRGREGYF. In nucleotides, the CDR3 is TGTGCCAGCAGTTTCCTGGGTCGTGGGCGGGAGGGGTATTTT. This chain joins TRBV28 and TRBJ2-3, with 9 bases that match TRBD2. The trim removed 3 bases at V and 14 bases at J, leaving 12 bases unmatched. Per germline, CDR1 MDHEN and CDR2 SYDVKM. The CDR3 spans 14 residues.

The genes are TRBV6-1 and TRBJ1-1; maybe TRBD1 (6 bases). Trimming shortened V by 3 bases and J by 3 bases, and 11 bases separated the two germline ends. Germline loops: CDR1 MNHNS, CDR2 SASEGT. CDR3 length equals 14 residues. This chain's CDR3 is CASSEFSGDTEAFF. The CDR3 DNA is TGTGCCAGCAGTGAGTTTTCAGGGGACACTGAAGCTTTCTTT.

The chain joins TRBV2 to TRBJ2-5; 9 bases agree with TRBD2. Trimming took 1 base from V and 5 from J; bases not matched to a gene: 2. Germline V gives CDR1 SNHLY, CDR2 FYNNEI. The CDR3 is 14 residues long. The CDR3 region has the DNA TGTGCCAGCAGTGAAGACCTAGCGGGGGAGACCCAGTACTTC. As protein: CASSEDLAGETQYF.

This clone was seen more than once but under ten times. The chain carries TRBV5-1 and TRBJ2-2, with D perhaps TRBD1 (6 bases). Trimming took off 1 base at V and 4 bases at J, with 11 bases between the two ends. The CDR3 is 15 amino acids. CDR1 is SGHRS and CDR2 is YFSETQ in the germline V gene. This CDR3 reads CASSLTTGPTGELFF. DNA of the CDR3: TGCGCCAGCAGCTTGACGACAGGACCCACCGGGGAGCTGTTTTTT.